This is a list of T cell receptor beta chains from one sample in a study of T cell responses to AZD1222 COVID-19 vaccine. Sequencing was performed with immunoSEQ multiplex PCR; in TCRdb, only in-frame clones are kept and a portion is missing. Of approximately 120,000 clones listed, roughly nine tenths were seen once; the top ten hold 4.5%. The specimen comprised peripheral blood, sampled on day 0 of AZD1222 vaccination. The receptor set was obtained from an adult in good health. CDR3s include the opening cysteine and the closing phenylalanine or tryptophan. A D gene is named only where the DNA matches it firmly. Size is stated for part of the rows, as once, few or many counts, or as a class when the clone is expanded.

clone_size j_call d_call v_call cdr3_aa cdr3_nt
. TRBJ1-1 TRBD1 TRBV7-9 CASRTGEIEAFF TGTGCCAGCAGAACAGGGGAGATAGAAGCTTTCTTT
. TRBJ1-6 . TRBV7-2 CASSQRTVARPLHF TGTGCCAGCAGCCAGAGGACAGTCGCCCGCCCCCTCCACTTT
few TRBJ1-4 . TRBV7-9 CASSLTTFATNEKLFF TGTGCCAGCAGCCTGACGACGTTTGCAACTAATGAAAAACTGTTTTTT
. TRBJ2-2 TRBD1 TRBV4-2 CASSQASGTGVTGELFF TGTGCCAGCAGCCAAGCCTCCGGGACAGGGGTAACCGGGGAGCTGTTTTTT
. TRBJ1-1 TRBD1 TRBV5-1 CASSPGQVVDTEAFF TGCGCCAGCAGCCCGGGACAGGTTGTGGATACTGAAGCTTTCTTT
. TRBJ1-6 . TRBV28 CASSLSSVSSYNSPLHF TGTGCCAGCAGTTTATCCTCAGTGAGCTCCTATAATTCACCCCTCCACTTT
. TRBJ1-5 . TRBV28 CASSARQVQPQHF TGTGCCAGCAGTGCGCGACAGGTCCAGCCCCAGCATTTT
once TRBJ2-7 TRBD2 TRBV4-1 CASSQDPGRAQAYEQYF TGCGCCAGCAGCCAAGATCCCGGGAGGGCGCAAGCTTACGAGCAGTACTTC
. TRBJ1-6 . TRBV2 CASMEHSYNSPLHF TGTGCCAGCATGGAACACAGTTATAATTCACCCCTCCACTTT
. TRBJ2-2 . TRBV7-2 CASSFRGGVSGELFF TGTGCCAGCAGCTTTAGAGGGGGGGTCTCCGGGGAGCTGTTTTTT
. TRBJ1-1 . TRBV30 CAWRGGGMNTEAFF TGTGCCTGGAGAGGGGGGGGGATGAACACTGAAGCTTTCTTT
. TRBJ1-1 . TRBV6-2/TRBV6-3 CASSYSSQNEAFF TGTGCCAGCAGTTACTCTTCACAGAATGAAGCTTTCTTT
once TRBJ2-2 . TRBV2 CASKRWGELFF TGTGCCAGCAAACGGTGGGGGGAGCTGTTTTTT
. TRBJ1-1 . TRBV28 CASSLVMNTEAFF TGTGCCAGCAGTTTGGTTATGAACACTGAAGCTTTCTTT
. TRBJ1-1 . TRBV11-3 CASSLTGEAFF TGTGCCAGCAGCTTAACAGGGGAAGCTTTCTTT
. TRBJ1-1 TRBD1 TRBV28 CASSFPIRGQNTEAFF TGTGCCAGCAGTTTCCCTATCAGGGGGCAAAACACTGAAGCTTTCTTT
. TRBJ1-1 . TRBV6-5 CASIPAGGSHTEAFF TGTGCCAGCATCCCGGCGGGGGGGTCGCACACTGAAGCTTTCTTT
. TRBJ1-1 . TRBV28 CASSARKTFF TGTGCCAGCAGCGCCAGGAAGACTTTCTTT
. TRBJ1-4 . TRBV24-1 CATSDLKGNEKLFF TGTGCCACCAGTGATTTAAAGGGGAATGAAAAACTGTTTTTT
. TRBJ1-4 . TRBV19 CASSIRPSTNEKLFF TGTGCCAGTAGTATTCGGCCCTCAACTAATGAAAAACTGTTTTTT